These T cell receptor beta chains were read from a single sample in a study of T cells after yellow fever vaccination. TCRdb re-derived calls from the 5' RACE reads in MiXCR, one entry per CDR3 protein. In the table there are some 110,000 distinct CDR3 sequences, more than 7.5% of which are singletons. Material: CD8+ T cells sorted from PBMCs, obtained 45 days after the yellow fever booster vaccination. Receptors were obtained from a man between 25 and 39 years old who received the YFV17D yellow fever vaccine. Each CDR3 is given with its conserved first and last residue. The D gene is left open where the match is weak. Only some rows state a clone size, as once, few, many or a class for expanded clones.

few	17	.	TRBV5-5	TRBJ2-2	CASSLGERDANTGELFF	TGTGCCAGCAGCTTGGGAGAACGAGACGCGAACACCGGGGAGCTGTTTTTT
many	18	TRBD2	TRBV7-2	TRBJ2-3	CASSLAPGLAGVLDTQYF	TGTGCCAGCAGCTTAGCCCCGGGACTAGCGGGTGTGTTGGATACGCAGTATTTT
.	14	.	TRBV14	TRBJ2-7	CASSQGTGKYEQYF	TGTGCCAGCAGCCAAGGAACAGGGAAGTACGAGCAGTACTTC
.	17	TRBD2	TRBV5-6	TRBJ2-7	CASSLAGTSGTNYEQYF	TGTGCCAGCAGCTTGGCCGGGACTAGCGGGACCAACTACGAGCAGTACTTC
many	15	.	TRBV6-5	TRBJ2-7	CASSYVGEWGYEQYF	TGTGCCAGCAGTTACGTTGGGGAATGGGGTTACGAGCAGTACTTC
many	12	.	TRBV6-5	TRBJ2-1	CATFTNYNEQFF	TGTGCCACCTTTACCAACTACAATGAGCAGTTCTTC
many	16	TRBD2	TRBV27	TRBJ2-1	CASSLSGLAGGPEQFF	TGTGCCAGCAGTTTATCGGGACTAGCGGGAGGGCCTGAGCAGTTCTTC
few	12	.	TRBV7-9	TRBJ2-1	CVPSRVVDEQFF	TGTGTCCCCTCCAGGGTTGTGGATGAGCAGTTCTTC
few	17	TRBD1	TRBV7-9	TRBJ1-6	CASSPGTGGPYNSPLHF	TGTGCCAGCAGCCCCGGGACAGGGGGCCCCTATAATTCACCCCTCCACTTT
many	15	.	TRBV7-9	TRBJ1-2	CASSQTGTLNYGYTF	TGTGCCAGCAGCCAGACCGGGACACTAAACTATGGCTACACCTTC
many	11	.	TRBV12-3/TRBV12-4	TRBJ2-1	CASNPGHEQFF	TGTGCCAGCAACCCCGGCCATGAGCAGTTCTTC
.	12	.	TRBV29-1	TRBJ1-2	CSVGTGHYGYTF	TGCAGCGTCGGCACAGGGCACTATGGCTACACCTTC
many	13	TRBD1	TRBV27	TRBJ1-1	CASSFGQGGEAFF	TGTGCCAGCAGTTTTGGACAGGGGGGTGAAGCTTTCTTT
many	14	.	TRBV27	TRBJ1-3	CASSLTDSGNTIYF	TGTGCCAGCAGTTTGACAGACTCTGGAAACACCATATATTTT
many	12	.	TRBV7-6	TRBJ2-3	CASSSLTDTQYF	TGTGCCAGCAGCTCCCTCACAGATACGCAGTATTTT
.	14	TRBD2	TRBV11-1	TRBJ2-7	CASSQLAGVIEQYF	TGTGCCAGCAGCCAACTAGCGGGAGTTATTGAGCAGTACTTC
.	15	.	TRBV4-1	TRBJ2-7	CASSQVGVGTYEQYF	TGCGCCAGCAGCCAAGTAGGGGTTGGGACCTACGAGCAGTACTTC
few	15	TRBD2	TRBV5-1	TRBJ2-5	CASETSGRAQETQYF	TGCGCCTCTGAGACTAGCGGGAGGGCACAAGAGACCCAGTACTTC
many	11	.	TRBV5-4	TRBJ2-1	CASSLVGEQFF	TGTGCCAGCAGCTTAGTGGGGGAGCAGTTCTTC
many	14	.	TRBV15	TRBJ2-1	CATGEGTDYNEQFF	TGTGCCACCGGGGAAGGGACGGACTACAATGAGCAGTTCTTC
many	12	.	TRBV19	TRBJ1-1	CASTMGVAEAFF	TGTGCCAGTACCATGGGAGTTGCTGAAGCTTTCTTT
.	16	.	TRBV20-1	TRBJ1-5	CSAPSWTEDSNQPQHF	TGCAGTGCTCCATCCTGGACAGAGGATAGCAATCAGCCCCAGCATTTT
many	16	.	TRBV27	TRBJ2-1	CASSLHGKSSYNEQFF	TGTGCCAGCAGTTTACACGGGAAGAGCTCCTACAATGAGCAGTTCTTC